The clone carrying this TCR beta chain occurred once. Seattle participants joined during active infection and were tracked over time. Original methodology: Reference gene primer amplification gave nucleated cell count estimates. The data were produced by immunoSEQ multiplex PCR, yet TCRdb's version contains in-frame clones alone and is incomplete. The V and J calls and clone size are taken from that table; D and trimming were inferred from the DNA. The sample has over 250,000 clones, approximately 90% seen once. This record comes from a study of blood T cell repertoires in COVID-19. Study context: The origin of the acute and convalescent COVID-19 samples was the United States, Italy and Spain.

The V gene's germline CDR1 is SGDLS and CDR2 YYNGEE. CDR3 length equals 13 residues. Trimming stripped 0 bases from V and 4 bases from J, with 5 bases between. The gene calls are TRBV9 and TRBJ1-5; D unresolved. The source material was peripheral blood. The sequence was obtained from a woman under 40 with COVID-19, enrolled during active disease. The CDR3 sequence: CASSVDTNQPQHF. The DNA of the CDR3 is TGTGCCAGCAGCGTAGACACGAATCAGCCCCAGCATTTT.